A single sample is the source of the 10 T cell receptor beta chains below, sequenced in a study of Graves' ophthalmopathy and Graves' hyperthyroidism. The sequenced template was RNA, covering the TCR beta CDR3 region. The library came from an HTBI-primed first-round RT-PCR and a second-round multiplex PCR. TCRdb called the multiplex PCR reads again in MiXCR, with one record for every CDR3 protein. The data contain around 22,000 distinct CDR3 sequences, 45% to 60% of them singletons. Sequences were obtained from peripheral blood. These TCRs come from an adult woman with stable Graves' hyperthyroidism.

Ten or more counts support this clonotype. This chain uses TRBV12-3 or TRBV12-4 with TRBJ1-1; D ambiguous. There are 13 residues in the CDR3. Trimming took 6 bases from V and 0 from J, leaving 8 bases between them. This CDR3 reads CASSGSVNTEAFF. Written as DNA, the CDR3 is TGTGCCAGCAGCGGGTCAGTGAACACTGAAGCTTTCTTT.

The chain couples TRBV20-1 to TRBJ1-2; no clear D gene. Trimming removed 7 bases at V and 0 bases at J, with 30 bases between. The CDR3 spans 19 residues. CDR1 and CDR2 from the germline V gene are DFQATT and SNEGSKA (reference sequence). The CDR3 reads CSVPFRVAIFLCANYGYTF. CDR3 coding DNA: TGCAGTGTCCCTTTTAGAGTGGCTATATTCTTATGTGCTAACTATGGCTACACCTTC.

This clonotype was counted at least ten times. The V call is TRBV5-6, the J call TRBJ2-1; 8 bases map to TRBD2. CDR1 is SGHDT and CDR2 is YYEEEE in the germline V gene. V gave up 0 bases and J gave up 2 bases; unmatched junction bases: 7. The CDR3 totals 17 residues. The CDR3 protein is CASSLGGREGTYNEQFF. The CDR3 nucleotides read TGTGCCAGCAGCTTGGGGGGACGGGAGGGGACCTACAATGAGCAGTTCTTC. The full variable domain, completed using reference TRBV5-6 and TRBJ2-1, is DAGVTQSPTHLIKTRGQQVTLRCSPKSGHDTVSWYQQALGQGPQFIFQYYEEEERQRGNFPDRFSGHQFPNYSSELNVNALLLGDSALYLCASSLGGREGTYNEQFFGPGTRLTVL.

This clonotype was counted ten times or more. The CDR3 DNA is TGCAGTGCTCTCGCGGGCGCCAAAAACATTCAGTACTTC. It codes for CSALAGAKNIQYF. The rearrangement joins TRBV20-1 to TRBJ2-4; D is perhaps TRBD2 (5 bases). This CDR3 is 13 amino acids long. Trimming stripped 5 bases from V and 1 base from J, with 9 bases between. Germline V gene lookup returns CDR1 DFQATT and CDR2 SNEGSKA (reference sequence).

At least ten counts were recorded for this clonotype. V and J are TRBV5-6 and TRBJ1-2, with D perhaps TRBD1 (6 bases). V lost 4 bases, J lost 5 bases, and 15 bases lay in between. CDR3 length: 14 amino acids. Germline lookup yields CDR1 SGHDT and CDR2 YYEEEE. The chain's CDR3 is CASSLAGAYYGYTF. CDR3 in DNA: TGTGCCAGCAGCCTGGCGGGGGCTTATTATGGCTACACCTTC.

For this clonotype: Germline is not matched at one junction end, which may reflect a read error. This chain uses TRBV12-3 or TRBV12-4 with TRBJ2-7; 8 bases align to TRBD2. This CDR3 is 14 amino acids long. CDR3 nucleotide sequence: TGTGTCAGCAGTTTCCCAGCGGGGGCCTACGAGCAGTACTTC. Its protein is CVSSFPAGAYEQYF.

This clonotype occurred many times. V is TRBV11-2 and J is TRBJ2-7; maybe TRBD1 (7 bases). Trimming pared 2 bases from V and 3 bases from J, leaving 14 bases between. Germline-derived CDR1 and CDR2 are SGHAT and FQNNGV. CDR3 length equals 15 residues. CDR3 DNA: TGTGCCAGCAGCTTAAACCGCGGGACAGTCTACGAGCAGTACTTC. Residues: CASSLNRGTVYEQYF.

This clonotype was recorded many times. This sequence joins TRBV27 and TRBJ2-1; D remains unclear. The CDR3 totals 12 residues. Germline-derived CDR1 and CDR2 are MNHEY and SMNVEV (reference sequence). V lost 5 bases and J lost 7, with 9 bases in between. The CDR3: CASSRTWNEQFF. In nucleotides, the CDR3 is TGTGCCAGCAGTCGAACTTGGAATGAGCAGTTCTTC.

In its sample, this clonotype was seen many times. The chain recombines TRBV6-5 with TRBJ1-2; D gene ambiguous. Germline CDR1 and CDR2: MNHEY and SVGAGI. V was clipped by 3 bases and J by 4 bases, with 12 bases between them. This CDR3 comprises 14 residues. The CDR3 reads CASSYGEGFYGYTF. DNA of the CDR3: TGTGCCAGCAGTTATGGCGAGGGTTTCTATGGCTACACCTTC.

In this sample, this clonotype turned up a few times. The V call is TRBV25-1, the J call TRBJ2-7; tentative D call: TRBD2 (5 bases). The germline V gene has CDR1 MGHDK and CDR2 SYGVNS. The V gene lost 3 bases and the J gene lost 3 bases, with 9 bases spanning the gap. This CDR3 region has 13 residues. The CDR3 bases are TGTGCCAGCAGTGACCTGAGGGACTACGAGCAGTACTTC. This gives the protein CASSDLRDYEQYF.